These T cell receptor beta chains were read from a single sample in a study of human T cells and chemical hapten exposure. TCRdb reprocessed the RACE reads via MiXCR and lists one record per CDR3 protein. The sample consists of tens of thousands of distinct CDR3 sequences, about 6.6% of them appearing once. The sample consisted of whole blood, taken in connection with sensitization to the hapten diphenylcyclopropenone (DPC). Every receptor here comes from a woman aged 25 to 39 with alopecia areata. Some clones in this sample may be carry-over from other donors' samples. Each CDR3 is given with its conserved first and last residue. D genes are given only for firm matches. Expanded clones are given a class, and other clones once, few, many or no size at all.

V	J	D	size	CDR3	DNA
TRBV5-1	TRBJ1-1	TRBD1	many	CAGRRGPVDTEAFF	TGCGCCGGGAGGAGGGGGCCGGTTGACACTGAAGCTTTCTTT
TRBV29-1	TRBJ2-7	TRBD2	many	CSVEEERGTHEQYF	TGCAGCGTTGAAGAAGAGCGGGGGACACACGAGCAGTACTTC
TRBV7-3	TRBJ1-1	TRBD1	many	CASSSRPPGQGAAYTEAFF	TGTGCCAGCAGCTCGAGGCCACCAGGACAGGGGGCCGCCTACACTGAAGCTTTCTTT
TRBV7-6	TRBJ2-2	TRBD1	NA	CASSSRDRATGELFF	TGTGCCAGCAGCTCCCGGGACAGGGCGACCGGGGAGCTGTTTTTT
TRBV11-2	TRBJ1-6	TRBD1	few	CASSQTGGNSPLHF	TGTGCCAGCAGCCAGACAGGGGGTAATTCACCCCTCCACTTT
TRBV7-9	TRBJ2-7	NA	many	CASSLELDLRGTSSYEQYF	TGTGCCAGCAGCTTAGAGTTAGACCTAAGGGGGACCAGCTCCTACGAGCAGTACTTC
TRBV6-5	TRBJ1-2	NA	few	CASRRSLQGRDGYTF	TGTGCCAGCAGACGCAGCCTTCAGGGCCGAGATGGCTACACCTTC
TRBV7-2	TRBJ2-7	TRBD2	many	CASSLEGAGGPYEQYF	TGTGCCAGCAGCTTAGAAGGGGCGGGGGGCCCCTACGAGCAGTACTTC
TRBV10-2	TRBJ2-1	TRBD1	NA	CASSDGQGVGDEQFF	TGCGCCAGCAGTGATGGACAGGGGGTTGGGGATGAGCAGTTCTTC
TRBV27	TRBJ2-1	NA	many	CATYSAIANSYNEQFF	TGTGCCACGTATTCAGCGATAGCGAATTCCTACAATGAGCAGTTCTTC
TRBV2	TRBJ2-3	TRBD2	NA	CASSEESGEAQYF	TGTGCCAGCAGTGAAGAAAGCGGGGAGGCGCAGTATTTT
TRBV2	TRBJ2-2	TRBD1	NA	CASTGWDRDYTGELFF	TGTGCCAGCACCGGGTGGGACAGGGATTACACCGGGGAGCTGTTTTTT
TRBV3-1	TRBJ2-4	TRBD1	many	CASSQEQGMAKNIQYF	TGTGCCAGCAGCCAAGAACAGGGGATGGCCAAAAACATTCAGTACTTC
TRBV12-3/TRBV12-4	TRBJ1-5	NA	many	CASSFRGGAQPQHF	TGTGCCAGCAGTTTTCGCGGGGGCGCTCAGCCCCAGCATTTT
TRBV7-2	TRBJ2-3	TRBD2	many	CASSSLAGASDTQYF	TGTGCCAGCAGCTCACTAGCGGGGGCGTCAGATACGCAGTATTTT
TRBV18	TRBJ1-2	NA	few	CASSPDSRETYGYTF	TGTGCCAGCTCACCGGACAGCCGAGAGACCTATGGCTACACCTTC
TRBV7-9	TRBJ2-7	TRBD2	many	CASSLGLAAYYEQYF	TGTGCCAGCAGCTTAGGACTAGCGGCATACTACGAGCAGTACTTC
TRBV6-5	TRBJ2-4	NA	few	CASSPDDRPIAKNIQYF	TGTGCCAGCAGTCCAGACGACAGACCGATAGCCAAAAACATTCAGTACTTC
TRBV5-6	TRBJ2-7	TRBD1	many	CASSRRDSDYEQYF	TGTGCCAGCAGCCGCCGGGACAGCGATTACGAGCAGTACTTC
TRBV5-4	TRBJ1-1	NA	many	CASKRVPNTEAFF	TGTGCCAGCAAAAGGGTCCCGAACACTGAAGCTTTCTTT
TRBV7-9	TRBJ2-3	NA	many	CASSFKGLTDTQYF	TGTGCCAGCAGCTTCAAAGGTCTGACAGATACGCAGTATTTT
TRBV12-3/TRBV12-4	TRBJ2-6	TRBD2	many	CASSLAGSGANVLTF	TGTGCCAGCAGTCTAGCGGGGTCTGGGGCCAACGTCCTGACTTTC
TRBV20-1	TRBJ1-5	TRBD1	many	CSARGRGLNQPQHF	TGCAGTGCCCGAGGCAGGGGGCTAAATCAGCCCCAGCATTTT
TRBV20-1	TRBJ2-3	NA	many	CSAPLAGVLVDTQYF	TGCAGTGCCCCGTTGGCAGGAGTTCTTGTAGATACGCAGTATTTT
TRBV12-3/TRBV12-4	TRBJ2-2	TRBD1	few	CASRSRGRGTGELFF	TGTGCCAGCAGATCCAGGGGGCGCGGCACCGGGGAGCTGTTTTTT
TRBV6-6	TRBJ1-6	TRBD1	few	CASSYTGQENSPLHF	TGTGCCAGCAGTTACACGGGACAGGAGAATTCACCCCTCCACTTT
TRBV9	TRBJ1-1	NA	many	CASSPLRGEAFF	TGTGCCAGCAGCCCATTGAGGGGTGAAGCTTTCTTT